One and the same sample provided the 29 T cell receptor beta chains below, sequenced in a study of technical replicates of blood from a few donors. This table comes from immunoSEQ multiplex PCR, and its TCRdb copy is limited to in-frame clones, with some not included. The sample holds tens of thousands of clones, 95% to 98% seen once. The sample was T cells isolated from PBMCs. The receptors stem from a human donor in good health.

The chain couples TRBV5-1 to TRBJ1-1; no clear D. The CDR3 spans 15 residues. Per germline, CDR1 SGHRS and CDR2 YFSETQ. V was pared by 0 bases and J by 0 bases, with 9 bases between. The DNA for the CDR3 is TGCGCCAGCAGCTTGGCTACTGAGATGAACACTGAAGCTTTCTTT. Encoded protein: CASSLATEMNTEAFF.

The chain carries TRBV9 and TRBJ2-1, with TRBD2 identical over 7 bases. The length of the CDR3 is 16 residues. Germline-derived CDR1 and CDR2 are SGDLS and YYNGEE. Trimming at V came to 3 bases and at J to 3 bases, leaving 9 bases not matched to a gene. The CDR3 nucleotides read TGTGCCAGCAGCGCCCCGGGGGGAGGACTCTACAATGAGCAGTTCTTC. The encoded protein is CASSAPGGGLYNEQFF.

The chain recombines TRBV28 with TRBJ2-7; no definite D call. The CDR3 is made up of 12 amino acids. The germline V gene has CDR1 MDHEN and CDR2 SYDVKM. The V gene lost 7 bases and the J gene lost 2 bases, with 9 bases spanning the gap. Here the CDR3 DNA reads TGTGCCAGCATCAGTTCGACCTACGAGCAGTACTTC. Protein product: CASISSTYEQYF.

CDR3 in amino acids: CASSLLAGSEDEQYF. The CDR3 DNA reads as TGCGCCAGCAGCCTGCTAGCGGGGAGCGAAGACGAGCAGTACTTC. The rearrangement joins TRBV4-1 to TRBJ2-7; TRBD2 matches at 9 bases. Looked up from germline, CDR1 is MGHRA and CDR2 is YSYEKL. This CDR3 comprises 15 residues. V dropped 4 bases and J dropped 5; count of bases not matched to a gene: 9.

The chain joins TRBV7-9 to TRBJ2-7; maybe TRBD2 (5 bases). This CDR3 spans 15 amino acids. Germline CDR1 SEHNR, CDR2 FQNEAQ (reference sequence). Trimming removed 4 bases at V and 5 bases at J, with 18 bases between. The CDR3 protein is CASSSQGGPLHEQYF. DNA for the CDR3: TGTGCCAGCAGCTCGCAAGGAGGCCCACTGCACGAGCAGTACTTC. Full variable domain (missing parts from reference TRBV7-9 and TRBJ2-7): DTGVSQNPRHKITKRGQNVTFRCDPISEHNRLYWYRQTLGQGPEFLTYFQNEAQLEKSRLLSDRFSAERPKGSFSTLEIQRTEQGDSAMYLCASSSQGGPLHEQYFGPGTRLTVT.

The chain links TRBV30 to TRBJ1-5, with 8 bases fitting TRBD1. The CDR3 totals 17 residues. V dropped 2 bases and J dropped 0; count of bases not matched to a gene: 9. Germline V gives CDR1 GTSNPN, CDR2 SVGIG (reference sequence). CDR3 in DNA: TGTGCCTGGAGTCGCTGGCAGGACAGGGTTAGCAATCAGCCCCAGCATTTT. Translating it yields CAWSRWQDRVSNQPQHF.

The V and J genes are TRBV10-3 and TRBJ2-2, with D tentatively TRBD1 (6 bases). The CDR3 spans 14 residues. CDR1 and CDR2 (germline): ENHRY, SYGVKD. Trimming took off 6 bases at V and 3 bases at J, with 11 bases between the two ends. CDR3 bases: TGTGCCATCAGGGGGGACACCTACACCGGGGAGCTGTTTTTT. It specifies CAIRGDTYTGELFF.

The chain is built from TRBV6-9 and TRBJ1-2; weak D call: TRBD1 (5 bases). CDR1 and CDR2 (germline): MNHGY, SVAAGI. The CDR3 spans 17 residues. V lost 2 bases to trimming and J lost 5 bases, with 21 bases between them. The chain's CDR3 is CASSYPRPQGQRYGYTF. The DNA of the CDR3 is TGTGCCAGCAGTTATCCCCGGCCCCAGGGCCAGAGGTATGGCTACACCTTC.

In this sample, this clone turned up once. V usage is TRBV7-5 and J usage is TRBJ2-7; the table's D gene call, TRBD1, was not cross checked with the DNA. TRBV7-5 is shown as a pseudogene. The CDR3 is 15 residues long. Here the CDR3 reads CVRSPLRGYVAEQYF. In DNA, the CDR3 is TGTGTCAGAAGCCCCCTCAGGGGATACGTGGCGGAGCAGTACTTC.

This rearrangement joins TRBV5-1 to TRBJ1-1; TRBD1 aligns across 8 bases. The J segment lost 3 bases and the V segment lost 4 bases, leaving 5 bases of the junction unmatched. The CDR3 consists of 14 residues. Germline-derived CDR1 and CDR2 are SGHRS and YFSETQ. CDR3 residues: CASSPTQGDTEAFF. In DNA form, the CDR3 reads TGCGCCAGCAGCCCTACACAGGGGGACACTGAAGCTTTCTTT.

The chain combines TRBV11-2 with TRBJ2-7, with a weak D call TRBD2 (7 bases). CDR1 and CDR2 from the germline V gene are SGHAT and FQNNGV. Trimming stripped 1 base from V and 2 bases from J, with 12 bases between. CDR3 length: 15 amino acids. This CDR3 reads CASSLVRGAAYEQYF. The CDR3 DNA follows: TGTGCCAGCAGCTTAGTCCGGGGGGCCGCCTACGAGCAGTACTTC.

The chain recombines TRBV28 with TRBJ2-1; no firm D call. Germline loops: CDR1 MDHEN, CDR2 SYDVKM. V shed 4 bases and J shed 0 bases, with 16 bases lying between them. The CDR3 has 17 residues. In DNA form, the CDR3 reads TGTGCCAGCAGTTCGAGAAGACTGGAGTCCTCCTACAATGAGCAGTTCTTC. The encoded protein is CASSSRRLESSYNEQFF.

V is TRBV10-3 and J is TRBJ2-1, with 9 bases identical to TRBD2. The CDR3 contains 16 residues. From germline, CDR1 is ENHRY and CDR2 SYGVKD. The junction had 9 bases not matched to a gene; V was cut back by 9 bases and J by 0 bases. DNA of the CDR3: TGTGCCATTAGCGGGGGTGGCGGTAGCTCCTACAATGAGCAGTTCTTC. Amino acid sequence: CAISGGGGSSYNEQFF.

J is TRBJ1-4 and V is TRBV5-4; 9 bases fit TRBD1. The germline V gene encodes CDR1 SGHNT and CDR2 YYREEE (reference sequence). The CDR3 spans 14 residues. With V trimmed by 4 bases and J by 7 bases, 5 bases remained unmatched. DNA of the CDR3: TGTGCCAGCAGCCGTACAGGGGGCGGTGAAAAACTGTTTTTT. Residues: CASSRTGGGEKLFF.

The J gene is TRBJ1-1, the V gene TRBV6-1; D may be TRBD1 (6 bases). Trimming removed 5 bases from V and 3 bases from J, with 13 bases in between. The CDR3 spans 14 residues. CDR1 MNHNS and CDR2 SASEGT come from the germline V gene. The CDR3 coding sequence is TGTGCCAGCAGTCCAGGGGTGGGAGACACTGAAGCTTTCTTT. This encodes CASSPGVGDTEAFF.

The gene calls are TRBV15 and TRBJ2-2, with 10 positions matching TRBD1. Germline assignment: CDR1 LNHNV and CDR2 YYDKDF (reference sequence). V was clipped by 4 bases and J by 6 bases; unmatched bases: 5. CDR3 length: 15 amino acids. The CDR3 region is CATSIPGTGAGELFF. The CDR3 coding sequence is TGTGCCACCAGCATACCCGGGACAGGGGCCGGGGAGCTGTTTTTT.

This chain joins TRBV7-9 and TRBJ2-7; 8 bases match TRBD1. The length of the CDR3 is 15 residues. With V trimmed by 5 bases and J by 4 bases, 10 bases remained unmatched. Germline CDR1 reads SEHNR; CDR2 reads FQNEAQ (reference sequence). CDR3 protein: CASSTWDRSRYEQYF. The DNA of the CDR3 is TGTGCCAGCAGCACTTGGGACAGGTCCAGGTACGAGCAGTACTTC.

The chain recombines TRBV7-9 with TRBJ1-3; 7 bases line up with TRBD1. The CDR3 sequence is 14 residues long. In germline, CDR1 is SEHNR, CDR2 FQNEAQ (reference sequence). J gave up 7 bases and V 5 bases, and 8 bases lay outside the gene matches. CDR3 bases: TGTGCCAGCAGCGAGCAGGGGGTGTCCAACACCATATATTTT. It translates to CASSEQGVSNTIYF.

This clone was recorded only once. The chain carries TRBV10-1 and TRBJ2-3; a weak D match, TRBD2 (6 bases). Trimming took off 3 bases at V and 7 bases at J, with 14 bases between the two ends. The CDR3 runs 14 residues. Germline V gives CDR1 WNHNN, CDR2 SYGVQD (reference sequence). The CDR3 protein is CASSDPLEGNTQYF. In DNA form, the CDR3 reads TGCGCCAGCAGTGACCCGCTGGAGGGGAATACGCAGTATTTT.

This chain connects TRBV6-1 to TRBJ1-1, with no clear D. Trimming pared 7 bases from V and 5 bases from J, leaving 11 bases between. From germline, CDR1 is MNHNS and CDR2 SASEGT. The CDR3 runs 12 residues. The chain's CDR3 is CASIPGWTEAFF. The CDR3, as DNA: TGTGCCAGCATCCCGGGATGGACTGAAGCTTTCTTT.

The chain employs TRBV11-2 and TRBJ2-2, with D possibly being TRBD2 (7 bases). The germline CDR1 and CDR2 sequences are SGHAT and FQNNGV. V was shortened by 5 bases and J by 6 bases, with 19 bases between the two germline ends. The CDR3 spans 16 residues. The CDR3 DNA follows: TGTGCCAGCAGCCCGGTAGGGGGGGATTTCGCCGGGGAGCTGTTTTTT. Protein: CASSPVGGDFAGELFF.

The chain employs TRBV19 and TRBJ2-7, with 14 bases aligning to TRBD2. The junction had 2 bases not matched to a gene; V was cut back by 5 bases and J by 5 bases. CDR3 length equals 14 residues. Germline CDR1 is LNHDA and CDR2 is SQIVND (reference sequence). In DNA form, the CDR3 reads TGTGCCAGTAGTGGGACTAGCGGGAGACACGAGCAGTACTTC. Translation gives CASSGTSGRHEQYF. Combining the CDR3 with reference TRBV19 and TRBJ2-7 gives the whole variable domain DGGITQSPKYLFRKEGQNVTLSCEQNLNHDAMYWYRQDPGQGLRLIYYSQIVNDFQKGDIAEGYSVSREKKESFPLTVTSAQKNPTAFYLCASSGTSGRHEQYFGPGTRLTVT.

The rearrangement links TRBV28 to TRBJ2-1, with D maybe TRBD1 (7 bases). In germline, CDR1 is MDHEN, CDR2 SYDVKM. The CDR3 is 13 residues long. Between the trimmed V and J ends, which lost 6 bases and 3 bases, there was a span of 9 bases. CDR3 coding DNA: TGTGCCAGCAGGCGGGACAGCTACAATGAGCAGTTCTTC. Its protein product is CASRRDSYNEQFF. The complete variable domain, with remaining parts taken from reference TRBV28 and TRBJ2-1, reads DVKVTQSSRYLVKRTGEKVFLECVQDMDHENMFWYRQDPGLGLRLIYFSYDVKMKEKGDIPEGYSVSREKKERFSLILESASTNQTSMYLCASRRDSYNEQFFGPGTRLTVL.

V is TRBV19 and J is TRBJ2-2; 8 bases align to TRBD1. The germline CDR1 and CDR2 sequences are LNHDA and SQIVND (reference sequence). V lost 5 bases, J lost 5 bases, and 10 bases stayed unmatched. This CDR3 region has 16 residues. CDR3 loop: CASSPNFDRGTGELFF. The CDR3 region has the DNA TGTGCCAGTAGTCCCAACTTCGACAGGGGAACCGGGGAGCTGTTTTTT.

The chain uses TRBV6-5 and TRBJ1-4; 8 bases are shared with TRBD1. The CDR3 runs to 13 residues. The germline gives CDR1 MNHEY, CDR2 SVGAGI. Trimming cost V 5 bases and J 4 bases; bases outside gene matches: 0. In DNA, the CDR3 is TGTGCCAGCAGTACAGGGGGTAATGAAAAACTGTTTTTT. Protein: CASSTGGNEKLFF.

The J gene is TRBJ2-7, the V gene TRBV7-9; 8 positions match TRBD2. The germline gives CDR1 SEHNR, CDR2 FQNEAQ (reference sequence). The junction had 4 bases not matched to a gene; V was cut back by 5 bases and J by 1 base. CDR3 length: 14 residues. The CDR3 coding sequence is TGTGCCAGCAGCACCGGGACTAGTTCCTACGAGCAGTACTTC. Its protein is CASSTGTSSYEQYF.

The chain couples TRBV2 to TRBJ2-1; D may be TRBD2 (6 bases). The CDR3 contains 14 residues. V was pared by 5 bases and J by 5 bases, with 13 bases between. Germline V CDR1 and CDR2: SNHLY, FYNNEI. CDR3 coding DNA: TGTGCCAGCAGTTCTACTAGCAGAAACAATGAGCAGTTCTTC. Translating gives CASSSTSRNNEQFF.

V is TRBV11-3 and J is TRBJ2-2; 10 positions agree with TRBD1. Germline values: CDR1 SGHNT, CDR2 YENEEA. Germline trimming cut 5 bases from V and 6 bases from J; bases unmatched to any gene: 9. The CDR3 totals 16 residues. CDR3: CASSTRQGAPAGELFF. In nucleotides, the CDR3 is TGTGCCAGCAGCACCCGACAGGGGGCCCCCGCCGGGGAGCTGTTTTTT.

CDR3 sequence (DNA): TGCAGCGGGACTGGACAGACGAACACTGAAGCTTTCTTT. It codes for CSGTGQTNTEAFF. The rearrangement joins TRBV29-1 to TRBJ1-1; a weak D match, TRBD1 (6 bases). Germline loops: CDR1 SQVTM, CDR2 ANQGSEA. Trimming removed 7 bases from V and 1 base from J, with 13 bases in between. This CDR3 spans 13 amino acids.